The 18 T cell receptor beta chains reported below all come from one sample, sequenced in a study of shared clonotypes between healthy human individuals. TCRdb's table, derived via immunoSEQ multiplex PCR, lists solely in-frame clones and lacks some. Altogether about 490,000 clones are present, 76% being singletons, with the ten largest covering under 15%. Sequences were obtained from PBMCs. All receptors derive from a woman in her forties in good health. Some clones in this sample may be carry-over from other donors' samples.

With regard to this clone: Other DNA sequences from this sample encode an identical CDR3 as well. The J gene is TRBJ1-5, the V gene TRBV15; D is uncertain. The V gene lost 0 bases and the J gene lost 7 bases, with 7 bases spanning the gap. CDR1 is LNHNV and CDR2 is YYDKDF in the germline V gene (reference sequence). This CDR3 comprises 13 residues. For the CDR3, the DNA is TGTGCCACCAGCAGAGATCTAGGGCAGCCCCAGCATTTT. It is translated as CATSRDLGQPQHF.

The chain carries TRBV1 and TRBJ2-4; TRBD2 is the table's D call, not checked against the DNA. TRBV1 is a known pseudogene. The CDR3 spans 18 residues. The CDR3 here is CTSPLLAGGSQAKNIQYF. CDR3 coding DNA: TGCACCAGCCCTCTACTAGCGGGAGGGTCTCAGGCCAAAAACATTCAGTACTTC.

This clone occurred once. The chain is built from TRBV15 and TRBJ2-1; the match to TRBD2 covers 9 bases. CDR1 and CDR2 (germline): LNHNV, YYDKDF (reference sequence). The CDR3 extends over 14 amino acids. V dropped 6 bases and J dropped 7; count of bases not matched to a gene: 7. CDR3: CATSLAGVWNEQFF. In DNA form, the CDR3 reads TGTGCCACCAGTTTAGCGGGAGTGTGGAATGAGCAGTTCTTC.

V is TRBV15 and J is TRBJ2-7; 8 positions match TRBD2. Trimming took 8 bases from V and 3 from J; bases not matched to a gene: 6. This CDR3 has 13 amino acids. Germline V gene data show CDR1 as LNHNV and CDR2 as YYDKDF (reference sequence). CDR3 loop: CATSLAAVYEQYF. CDR3 nucleotides: TGTGCCACCTCACTAGCGGCCGTCTACGAGCAGTACTTC.

The chain employs TRBV5-1 and TRBJ2-1; D is tentatively TRBD1 or TRBD2 (10 bases each). CDR3 size: 17 residues. The V gene's germline CDR1 is SGHRS and CDR2 YFSETQ. V was shortened by 4 bases and J by 8 bases, with 25 bases between the two germline ends. The CDR3 region has the DNA TGCGCCAGCAGCCTGACAGGGGGCAGCGGGAGGGCTGATGAGCAGTTCTTC. Translation gives CASSLTGGSGRADEQFF.

CDR3 bases: TGTGCCAGCAGTTCCAGGAATGAGCAGTTCTTC. This translates into CASSSRNEQFF. The chain uses TRBV6-5 and TRBJ2-1; D remains ambiguous. Looked up from germline, CDR1 is MNHEY and CDR2 is SVGAGI. The V and J ends lost 4 bases and 7 bases respectively, with 5 bases between them. The CDR3 contains 11 residues.

In DNA, the CDR3 is TGTGCTAGTGGCACCGGGGAGGGACTACAAGAGACCCAGTACTTC. Amino acid sequence: CASGTGEGLQETQYF. The chain couples TRBV12-5 to TRBJ2-5; TRBD2 aligns across 7 bases. The junction had 9 bases not matched to a gene; V was cut back by 6 bases and J by 2 bases. Germline loops: CDR1 LGHNT, CDR2 FRNRAP. This CDR3 region has 15 residues.

The chain joins TRBV7-9 to TRBJ1-1, with a possible D match to TRBD1 (5 bases). Germline CDR1 and CDR2: SEHNR and FQNEAQ (reference sequence). CDR3 length: 14 residues. V was clipped by 5 bases and J by 6 bases, with 16 bases between them. CDR3 DNA: TGTGCCAGCAGCCTGAACTCCGGGGGGGCTGAAGCTTTCTTT. It codes for CASSLNSGGAEAFF.

Notes on this clone: One base separates it from a far larger clone, so it is likely a read error. This chain links TRBV2 with TRBJ1-2, with a tentative D call TRBD1 (5 bases). CDR1 and CDR2 (germline): SNHLY, FYNNEI. V was pared by 7 bases and J by 6 bases, with 18 bases between. This CDR3 has 14 amino acids. CDR3 loop: CASIALRGGHGYTF. The DNA for the CDR3 is TGTGCCAGCATTGCGTTGAGGGGAGGGCATGGCTACACCTTC.

The chain recombines TRBV19 with TRBJ2-7, with 8 bases identical to TRBD1. In germline, CDR1 is LNHDA, CDR2 SQIVND (reference sequence). V lost 10 bases and J lost 2; bases outside the gene matches: 10. This CDR3 spans 14 amino acids. The CDR3 DNA reads as TGTGCCACCAAGACAGGGGACGGTCCCTACGAGCAGTACTTC. Protein sequence: CATKTGDGPYEQYF.

This sequence joins TRBV7-8 and TRBJ2-7, with D tentatively TRBD1 or TRBD2 (6 bases each). The CDR3 is 15 amino acids. The V gene lost 5 bases and the J gene lost 2 bases, with 16 bases spanning the gap. CDR1 is SGHVS and CDR2 is FQNEAQ in the germline V gene. The CDR3: CASSREGGGPYEQYF. CDR3 nucleotide sequence: TGTGCCAGCAGCCGTGAGGGGGGAGGCCCCTACGAGCAGTACTTC. The variable domain in full, with the rest retrieved from reference TRBV7-8 and TRBJ2-7, is GAGVSQSPRYKVAKRGQDVALRCDPISGHVSLFWYQQALGQGPEFLTYFQNEAQLDKSGLPSDRFFAERPEGSVSTLKIQRTQQEDSAVYLCASSREGGGPYEQYFGPGTRLTVT.

The rearrangement joins TRBV5-1 to TRBJ1-4, with 10 bases lining up with TRBD1. The CDR3 is 14 residues long. Germline CDR1 is SGHRS and CDR2 is YFSETQ. Losses at the gene ends were 4 bases for V and 7 bases for J; bases not matched to a gene: 4. CDR3 region: CASSRQGAREKLFF. The DNA of the CDR3 is TGCGCCAGCAGCCGACAGGGGGCACGTGAAAAACTGTTTTTT.

The rearrangement uses TRBV6-4 and TRBJ2-5; TRBD1 agrees at 8 bases. The CDR3 runs 14 residues. Germline V gives CDR1 MRHNA, CDR2 SNTAGT. V gave up 10 bases and J gave up 0 bases; unmatched junction bases: 7. CDR3 protein: CATSTGVYQETQYF. CDR3 in DNA: TGTGCCACTTCGACAGGGGTCTACCAAGAGACCCAGTACTTC.

V gene TRBV9 combines with J gene TRBJ2-3, with 7 bases fitting TRBD2. With V trimmed by 1 base and J by 5 bases, 4 bases remained unmatched. CDR1 is SGDLS and CDR2 is YYNGEE in the germline V gene. The CDR3 loop spans 14 amino acids. As DNA, the CDR3 is TGTGCCAGCAGCGTAAGTGGGAGGGAAGATACGCAGTATTTT. Its protein product is CASSVSGREDTQYF. Using reference TRBV9 and TRBJ2-3 for the parts outside the CDR3, the full variable domain is DSGVTQTPKHLITATGQRVTLRCSPRSGDLSVYWYQQSLDQGLQFLIQYYNGEERAKGNILERFSAQQFPDLHSELNLSSLELGDSALYFCASSVSGREDTQYFGPGTRLTVL.

The chain recombines TRBV2 with TRBJ2-2; 9 bases map to TRBD2. The junction had 5 bases not matched to a gene; V was cut back by 6 bases and J by 0 bases. This CDR3 comprises 16 residues. Per the germline V gene, CDR1 is SNHLY and CDR2 is FYNNEI. The CDR3 bases are TGTGCCAGCAGCCTAGCGGGATCAACGAACACCGGGGAGCTGTTTTTT. This encodes CASSLAGSTNTGELFF.

For this clone: This CDR3 is also generated by other DNA sequences in the sample. The gene calls are TRBV18 and TRBJ2-1, with 9 bases lining up with TRBD1. The CDR3 runs to 14 residues. V dropped 3 bases and J dropped 6; count of bases not matched to a gene: 3. CDR1 KGHSH and CDR2 LQKENI come from the germline V gene. DNA of the CDR3: TGTGCCAGCTCACCGGGACAGGGTGGCAATGAGCAGTTCTTC. It specifies CASSPGQGGNEQFF.

This clone was recorded at least ten times. This sample also contains other DNA sequences that code for the same CDR3. The V call is TRBV19, the J call TRBJ2-1; 9 positions agree with TRBD2. Trimming took 6 bases from V and 2 from J; bases not matched to a gene: 5. Germline values: CDR1 LNHDA, CDR2 SQIVND (reference sequence). The CDR3 spans 15 residues. The CDR3 here is CASSLAGLAYNEQFF. The CDR3 DNA is TGTGCCAGTAGCCTAGCGGGGCTAGCCTACAATGAGCAGTTCTTC.

The V gene is TRBV6-5, the J gene TRBJ1-5; possibly TRBD1 for D (6 bases). Germline lookup yields CDR1 MNHEY and CDR2 SVGAGI. The CDR3 extends over 14 amino acids. Trimming took 6 bases from V and 1 from J, leaving 10 bases between them. Here the CDR3 DNA reads TGTGCCAGCAGCCCCAGGGGCAGCAATCAGCCCCAGCATTTT. Translated: CASSPRGSNQPQHF.